Listed below are T cell receptor beta chains from one sample, sequenced in a study of blood T cell repertoires in COVID-19. Measured with immunoSEQ multiplex PCR; TCRdb has only the in-frame clones, and not every one. The table includes fewer than 100,000 clones, 85% detected once. Sequenced: peripheral blood. These receptors all stem from a man aged 55 to 70 with acute or convalescent COVID-19. CDR3s include the opening cysteine and the closing phenylalanine or tryptophan. The D gene is left open where the match is weak. The size entry is marked missing in some rows and otherwise reads once, few, many or a size class.

D,size,V,J,CDR3,DNA
-,-,TRBV5-8,TRBJ1-5,CASSSPTVSQHF,TGTGCCAGCAGCTCCCCGACAGTTTCCCAGCATTTT
-,-,TRBV7-9,TRBJ2-6,CASSLTLGANVLTF,TGTGCCAGCAGCTTAACTCTAGGGGCCAACGTCCTGACTTTC
-,-,TRBV3-1/TRBV3-2,TRBJ1-5,CASSAQTGANQPQHF,TGTGCCAGCAGCGCTCAGACAGGCGCAAATCAGCCCCAGCATTTT
TRBD1,-,TRBV5-1,TRBJ1-6,CASSPGQGGAYNSPLHF,TGCGCCAGCAGCCCCGGACAGGGGGGCGCCTATAATTCACCCCTCCACTTT
TRBD2,-,TRBV5-6,TRBJ2-3,CASSFSAGGWTDTQYF,TGTGCCAGCAGCTTTTCAGCGGGAGGGTGGACAGATACGCAGTATTTT
-,-,TRBV4-1,TRBJ2-5,CASSQDRLGGQETQYF,TGCGCCAGCAGCCAAGACAGGTTGGGTGGCCAAGAGACCCAGTACTTC
TRBD2,-,TRBV5-8,TRBJ2-4,CASSPEQRDSRNIQYF,TGTGCCAGCAGCCCTGAGCAGCGGGACTCAAGGAACATTCAGTACTTC
-,-,TRBV10-1,TRBJ2-7,CASSESTSSDEQYF,TGCGCCAGCAGTGAATCGACTAGTTCCGACGAGCAGTACTTC
-,-,TRBV10-3,TRBJ2-3,CAISELGGAKTDTQYF,TGTGCCATCAGTGAGTTAGGGGGGGCTAAAACAGATACGCAGTATTTT
TRBD1,-,TRBV15,TRBJ2-2,CATSIFNRGTNTGELFF,TGTGCCACCAGCATTTTTAACAGGGGGACGAACACCGGGGAGCTGTTTTTT
TRBD2,-,TRBV27,TRBJ2-1,CASSLSPPGLADSYNEQFF,TGTGCCAGCAGTTTATCTCCCCCGGGACTAGCGGATTCCTACAATGAGCAGTTCTTC
-,-,TRBV5-1,TRBJ1-5,CASSFSGQNNQPQHF,TGCGCCAGCAGCTTTAGTGGACAGAACAATCAGCCCCAGCATTTT
TRBD2,once,TRBV9,TRBJ2-5,CASSVSSGGAGETQYF,TGTGCCAGCAGCGTCTCTAGCGGGGGGGCTGGGGAGACCCAGTACTTC